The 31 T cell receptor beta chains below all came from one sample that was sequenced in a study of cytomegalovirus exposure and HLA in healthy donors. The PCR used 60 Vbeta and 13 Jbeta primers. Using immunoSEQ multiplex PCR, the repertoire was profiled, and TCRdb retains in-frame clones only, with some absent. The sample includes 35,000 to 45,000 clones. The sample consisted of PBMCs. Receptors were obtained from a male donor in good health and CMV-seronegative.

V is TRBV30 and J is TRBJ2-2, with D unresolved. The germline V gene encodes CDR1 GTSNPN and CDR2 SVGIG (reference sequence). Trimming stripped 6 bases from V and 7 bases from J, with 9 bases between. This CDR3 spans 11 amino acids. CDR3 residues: CACPGDGELFF. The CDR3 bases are TGTGCCTGTCCAGGTGACGGGGAGCTGTTTTTT.

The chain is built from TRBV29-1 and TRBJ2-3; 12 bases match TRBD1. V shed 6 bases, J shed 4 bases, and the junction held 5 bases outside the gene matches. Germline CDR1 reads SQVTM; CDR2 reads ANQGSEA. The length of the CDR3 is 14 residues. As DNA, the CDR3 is TGCAGCGTCCCGGGACAGGGGGCCGCAGATACGCAGTATTTT. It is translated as CSVPGQGAADTQYF.

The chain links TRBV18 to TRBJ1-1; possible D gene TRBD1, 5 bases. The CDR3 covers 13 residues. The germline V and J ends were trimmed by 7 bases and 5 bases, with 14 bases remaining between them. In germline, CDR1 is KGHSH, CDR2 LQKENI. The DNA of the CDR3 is TGTGCCAGCTTAAACAGGCGAAATACTGAAGCTTTCTTT. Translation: CASLNRRNTEAFF.

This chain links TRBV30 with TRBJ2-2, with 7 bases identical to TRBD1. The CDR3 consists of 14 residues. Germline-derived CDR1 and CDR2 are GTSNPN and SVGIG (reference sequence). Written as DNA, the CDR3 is TGTGCTGCGCCCGGGACAGTGAACACCGGGGAGCTGTTTTTT. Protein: CAAPGTVNTGELFF.

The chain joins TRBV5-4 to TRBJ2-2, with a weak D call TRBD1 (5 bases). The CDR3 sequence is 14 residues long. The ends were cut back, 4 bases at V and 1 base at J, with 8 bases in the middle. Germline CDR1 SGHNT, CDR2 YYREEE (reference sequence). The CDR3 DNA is TGTGCCAGCAGCCCCCAGGGGAACACCGGGGAGCTGTTTTTT. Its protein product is CASSPQGNTGELFF. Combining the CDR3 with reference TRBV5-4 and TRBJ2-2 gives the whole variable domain ETGVTQSPTHLIKTRGQQVTLRCSSQSGHNTVSWYQQALGQGPQFIFQYYREEENGRGNFPPRFSGLQFPNYSSELNVNALELDDSALYLCASSPQGNTGELFFGEGSRLTVL.

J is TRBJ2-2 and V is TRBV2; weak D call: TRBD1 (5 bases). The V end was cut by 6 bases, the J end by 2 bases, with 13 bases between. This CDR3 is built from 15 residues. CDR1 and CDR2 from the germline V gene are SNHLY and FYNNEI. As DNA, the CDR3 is TGTGCCAGCAGGGCAGACAGCTCCAACACCGGGGAGCTGTTTTTT. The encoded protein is CASRADSSNTGELFF.

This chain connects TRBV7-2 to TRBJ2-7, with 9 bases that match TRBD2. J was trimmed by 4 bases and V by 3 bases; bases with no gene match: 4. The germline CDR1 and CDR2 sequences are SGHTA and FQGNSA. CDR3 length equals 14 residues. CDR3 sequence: CASSFGGRVYEQYF. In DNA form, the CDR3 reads TGTGCCAGCAGCTTTGGCGGGAGGGTTTACGAGCAGTACTTC.

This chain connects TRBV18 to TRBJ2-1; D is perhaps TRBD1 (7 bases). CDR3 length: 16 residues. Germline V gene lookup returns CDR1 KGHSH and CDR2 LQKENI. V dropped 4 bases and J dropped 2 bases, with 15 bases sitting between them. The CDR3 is CASSQTGDSPYNEQFF. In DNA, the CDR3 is TGTGCCAGCTCACAAACGGGGGACAGCCCCTACAATGAGCAGTTCTTC.

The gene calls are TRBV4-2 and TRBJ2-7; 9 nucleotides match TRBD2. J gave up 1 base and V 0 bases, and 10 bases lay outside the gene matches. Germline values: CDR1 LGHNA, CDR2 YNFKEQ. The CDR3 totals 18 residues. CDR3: CASSQDYRRLAGSYEQYF. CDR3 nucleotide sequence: TGTGCCAGCAGCCAAGATTATCGCCGTCTAGCGGGGTCCTACGAGCAGTACTTC.

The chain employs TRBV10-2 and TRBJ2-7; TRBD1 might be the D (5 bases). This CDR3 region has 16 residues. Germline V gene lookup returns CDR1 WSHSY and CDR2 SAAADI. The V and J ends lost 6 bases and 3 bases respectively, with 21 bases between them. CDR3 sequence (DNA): TGCGCCAGCAGCGCGGCCCTCCCAACAGGAAGCTACGAGCAGTACTTC. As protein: CASSAALPTGSYEQYF.

For the CDR3, the DNA is TGCGCCAGCAGCTTGGACGGCGGGAGGTTACGCGATGAGCAGTTCTTC. Protein product: CASSLDGGRLRDEQFF. The gene calls are TRBV5-1 and TRBJ2-1; TRBD2 aligns across 8 bases. Germline lookup yields CDR1 SGHRS and CDR2 YFSETQ. The CDR3 has 16 amino acids. V dropped 0 bases and J dropped 8; count of bases not matched to a gene: 10.

CDR3 sequence reads: CASSPPTDYTGELFF. For the CDR3, the DNA is TGTGCCAGCTCACCACCGACAGACTACACCGGGGAGCTGTTTTTT. The genes are TRBV18 and TRBJ2-2; TRBD1 might be the D (5 bases). CDR1 is KGHSH and CDR2 is LQKENI in the germline V gene. Trimming stripped 0 bases from V and 3 bases from J, with 8 bases between. CDR3 length: 15 amino acids.

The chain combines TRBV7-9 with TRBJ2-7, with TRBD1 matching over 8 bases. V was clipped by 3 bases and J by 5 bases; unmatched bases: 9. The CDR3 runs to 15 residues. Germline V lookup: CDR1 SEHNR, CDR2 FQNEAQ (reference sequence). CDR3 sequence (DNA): TGTGCCAGCAGCTTTCCTTCCAGGGGGCTCGACGAGCAGTACTTC. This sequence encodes CASSFPSRGLDEQYF.

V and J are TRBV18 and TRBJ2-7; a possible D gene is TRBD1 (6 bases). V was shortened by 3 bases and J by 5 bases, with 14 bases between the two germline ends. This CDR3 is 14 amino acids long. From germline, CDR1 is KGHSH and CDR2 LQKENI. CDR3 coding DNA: TGTGCCAGCTCACCGTCCACAGGGTTGAACGAGCAGTACTTC. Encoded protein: CASSPSTGLNEQYF. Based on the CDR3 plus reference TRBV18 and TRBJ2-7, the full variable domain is NAGVMQNPRHLVRRRGQEARLRCSPMKGHSHVYWYRQLPEEGLKFMVYLQKENIIDESGMPKERFSAEFPKEGPSILRIQQVVRGDSAAYFCASSPSTGLNEQYFGPGTRLTVT.

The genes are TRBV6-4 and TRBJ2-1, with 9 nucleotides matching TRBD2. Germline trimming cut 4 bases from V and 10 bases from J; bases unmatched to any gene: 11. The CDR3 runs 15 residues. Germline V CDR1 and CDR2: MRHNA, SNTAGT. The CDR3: CASSGLAGELDEQFF. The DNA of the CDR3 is TGTGCCAGCAGTGGGTTAGCGGGAGAATTAGACGAGCAGTTCTTC.

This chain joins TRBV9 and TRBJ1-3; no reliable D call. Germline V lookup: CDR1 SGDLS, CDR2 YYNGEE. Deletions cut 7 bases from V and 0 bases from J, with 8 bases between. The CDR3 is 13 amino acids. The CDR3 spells CASRGISGNTIYF. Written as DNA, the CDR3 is TGTGCCAGCCGGGGTATCTCTGGAAACACCATATATTTT.

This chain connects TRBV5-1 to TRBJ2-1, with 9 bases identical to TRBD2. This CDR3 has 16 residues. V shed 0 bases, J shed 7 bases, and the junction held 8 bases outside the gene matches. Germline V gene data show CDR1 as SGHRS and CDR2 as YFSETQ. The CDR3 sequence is CASSLGLASGINEQFF. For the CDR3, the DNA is TGCGCCAGCAGCTTGGGGTTGGCTAGCGGGATAAATGAGCAGTTCTTC.

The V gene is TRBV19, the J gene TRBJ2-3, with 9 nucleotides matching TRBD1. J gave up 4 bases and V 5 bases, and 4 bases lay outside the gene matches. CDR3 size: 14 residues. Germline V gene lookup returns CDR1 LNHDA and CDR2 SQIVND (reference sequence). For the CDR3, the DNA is TGTGCCAGTAGTGGGGGACAGGGCCCAGATACGCAGTATTTT. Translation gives CASSGGQGPDTQYF.

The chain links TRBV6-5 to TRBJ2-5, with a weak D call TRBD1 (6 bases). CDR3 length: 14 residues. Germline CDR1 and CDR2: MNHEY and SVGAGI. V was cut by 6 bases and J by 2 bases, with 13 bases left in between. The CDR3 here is CASRLTDSQETQYF. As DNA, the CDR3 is TGTGCCAGCAGACTAACGGACAGTCAAGAGACCCAGTACTTC.

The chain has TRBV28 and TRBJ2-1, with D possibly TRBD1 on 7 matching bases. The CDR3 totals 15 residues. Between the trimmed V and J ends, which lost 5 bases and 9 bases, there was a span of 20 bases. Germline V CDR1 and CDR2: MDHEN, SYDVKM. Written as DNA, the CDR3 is TGTGCCAGCAGTAGAGCCGACAGGGACTCGGGTGAGCAGTTCTTC. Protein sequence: CASSRADRDSGEQFF. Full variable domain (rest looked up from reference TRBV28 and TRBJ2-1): DVKVTQSSRYLVKRTGEKVFLECVQDMDHENMFWYRQDPGLGLRLIYFSYDVKMKEKGDIPEGYSVSREKKERFSLILESASTNQTSMYLCASSRADRDSGEQFFGPGTRLTVL.

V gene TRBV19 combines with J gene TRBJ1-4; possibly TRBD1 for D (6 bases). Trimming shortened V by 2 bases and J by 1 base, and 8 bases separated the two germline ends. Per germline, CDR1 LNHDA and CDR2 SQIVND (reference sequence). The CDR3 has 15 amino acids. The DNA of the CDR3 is TGTGCCAGTAGTATACTGGGACAAACTAATGAAAAACTGTTTTTT. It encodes CASSILGQTNEKLFF.

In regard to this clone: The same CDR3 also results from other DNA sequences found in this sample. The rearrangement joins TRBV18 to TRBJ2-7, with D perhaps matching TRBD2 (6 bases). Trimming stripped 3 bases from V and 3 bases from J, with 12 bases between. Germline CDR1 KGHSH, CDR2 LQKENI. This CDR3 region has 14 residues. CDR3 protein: CASSPRGTSYEQYF. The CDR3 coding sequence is TGTGCCAGCTCACCCCGGGGGACGAGCTACGAGCAGTACTTC. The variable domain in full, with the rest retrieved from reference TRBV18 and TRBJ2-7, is NAGVMQNPRHLVRRRGQEARLRCSPMKGHSHVYWYRQLPEEGLKFMVYLQKENIIDESGMPKERFSAEFPKEGPSILRIQQVVRGDSAAYFCASSPRGTSYEQYFGPGTRLTVT.

The CDR3 loop reads CASSPSRTEAFF. For the CDR3, the DNA is TGTGCCAGCTCACCATCTAGGACTGAAGCTTTCTTT. The chain joins TRBV18 to TRBJ1-1; no clear D gene. The germline V and J ends were trimmed by 2 bases and 5 bases, with 6 bases remaining between them. The CDR3 runs 12 residues. Per germline, CDR1 KGHSH and CDR2 LQKENI.

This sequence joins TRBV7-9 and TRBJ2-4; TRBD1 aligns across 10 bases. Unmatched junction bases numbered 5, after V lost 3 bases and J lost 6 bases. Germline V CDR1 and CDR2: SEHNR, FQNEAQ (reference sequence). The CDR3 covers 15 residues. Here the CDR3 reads CASSFLRDRGNIQYF. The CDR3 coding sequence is TGTGCCAGCAGCTTTCTCCGGGACAGGGGAAACATTCAGTACTTC.

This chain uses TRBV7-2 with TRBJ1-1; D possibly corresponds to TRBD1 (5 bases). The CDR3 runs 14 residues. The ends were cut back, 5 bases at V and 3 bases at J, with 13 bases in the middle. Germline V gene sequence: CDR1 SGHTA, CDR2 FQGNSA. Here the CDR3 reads CASSQQAGDTEAFF. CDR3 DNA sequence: TGTGCCAGCAGCCAACAAGCGGGGGACACTGAAGCTTTCTTT.

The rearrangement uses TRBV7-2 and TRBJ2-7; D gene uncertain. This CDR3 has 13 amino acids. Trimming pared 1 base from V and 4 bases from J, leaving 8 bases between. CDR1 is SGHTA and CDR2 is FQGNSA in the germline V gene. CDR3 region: CASSLVTGYEQYF. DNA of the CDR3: TGTGCCAGCAGCTTAGTTACCGGGTACGAGCAGTACTTC.

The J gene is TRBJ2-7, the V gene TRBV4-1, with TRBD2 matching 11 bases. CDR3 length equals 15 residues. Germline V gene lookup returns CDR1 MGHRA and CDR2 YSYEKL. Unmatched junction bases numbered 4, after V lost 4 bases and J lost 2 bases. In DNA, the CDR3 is TGCGCCAGCAGCCTGGGACTAGCGGTCGCCTACGAGCAGTACTTC. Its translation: CASSLGLAVAYEQYF.

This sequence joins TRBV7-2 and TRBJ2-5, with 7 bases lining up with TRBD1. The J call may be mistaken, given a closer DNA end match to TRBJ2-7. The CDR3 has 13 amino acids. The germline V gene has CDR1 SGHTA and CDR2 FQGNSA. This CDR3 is CASSLATGLEQYF. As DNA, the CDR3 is TGTGCCAGCAGCTTAGCGACAGGGCTCGAGCAGTACTTC.

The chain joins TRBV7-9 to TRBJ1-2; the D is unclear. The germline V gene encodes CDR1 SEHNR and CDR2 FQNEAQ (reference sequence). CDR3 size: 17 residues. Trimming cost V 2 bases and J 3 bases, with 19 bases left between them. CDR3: CASSLPQASHPHYGYTF. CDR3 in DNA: TGTGCCAGCAGCTTACCTCAGGCGTCGCATCCCCACTATGGCTACACCTTC.

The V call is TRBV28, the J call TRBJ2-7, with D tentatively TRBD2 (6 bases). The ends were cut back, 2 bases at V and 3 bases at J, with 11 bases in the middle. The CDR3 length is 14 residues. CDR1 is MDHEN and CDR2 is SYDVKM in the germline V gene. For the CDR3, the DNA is TGTGCCAGCAGTTTAACTGGGAGGATCTACGAGCAGTACTTC. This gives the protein CASSLTGRIYEQYF.

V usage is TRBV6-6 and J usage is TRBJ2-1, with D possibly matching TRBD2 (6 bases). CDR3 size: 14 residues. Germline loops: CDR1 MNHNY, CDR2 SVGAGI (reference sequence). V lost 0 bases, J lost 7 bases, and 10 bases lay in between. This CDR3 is CASSYSGGTNEQFF. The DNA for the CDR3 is TGTGCCAGCAGTTACTCGGGCGGGACGAATGAGCAGTTCTTC.